Listed below are T cell receptor beta chains from one sample, sequenced in a study of T-cell reconstitution after alpha-beta-depleted transplantation in children. One entry per CDR3 protein results from TCRdb running MiXCR on the PCR reads. The data show about 270,000 distinct CDR3 sequences, approximately 9.8% seen once. The material sequenced was PBMCs from the stem cell graft donor, taken from the stem cell graft. The receptors shown here come from a human donor who donated a stem cell graft to a child with SCID. Each CDR3 is given with its conserved first and last residue. The D gene is left open where the match is weak. For some rows the clone size is stated as once, few or many, or as a class when expanded; others skip it.

J,D,V,size,CDR3,DNA
TRBJ2-5,NA,TRBV29-1,NA,CSFRRGPQETQYF,TGCAGCTTCAGGAGGGGTCCCCAAGAGACCCAGTACTTC
TRBJ1-1,NA,TRBV4-2,few,CASSQDFSSAVNTEAFF,TGTGCCAGCAGCCAAGATTTTTCGTCGGCAGTGAACACTGAAGCTTTCTTT
TRBJ2-1,TRBD1,TRBV2,NA,CASSGQGAKEQFF,TGTGCCAGCAGTGGACAGGGGGCGAAGGAGCAGTTCTTC
TRBJ2-7,TRBD2,TRBV10-3,NA,CAISLGTSGSYEQYF,TGTGCCATCAGTCTCGGGACTAGCGGCTCCTACGAGCAGTACTTC
TRBJ1-3,NA,TRBV6-5,NA,CATVPRSGNTIYF,TGTGCCACTGTTCCTCGATCTGGAAACACCATATATTTT
TRBJ2-6,NA,TRBV11-2,NA,CASSFGRGNSGANVLTF,TGTGCCAGCAGCTTTGGGAGGGGGAACTCTGGGGCCAACGTCCTGACTTTC
TRBJ1-5,NA,TRBV7-2,NA,CASTRQLNQPQHF,TGTGCCAGCACTAGACAGCTGAATCAGCCCCAGCATTTT
TRBJ2-7,NA,TRBV20-1,few,CSAQWGSDYEQYF,TGCAGTGCCCAGTGGGGATCGGACTACGAGCAGTACTTC
TRBJ1-1,TRBD1,TRBV12-3/TRBV12-4,NA,CASSDGQGWTEAFF,TGTGCCAGCAGTGATGGACAGGGGTGGACTGAAGCTTTCTTT
TRBJ2-3,TRBD1,TRBV3-1,few,CASSQMTGGTDTQYF,TGTGCCAGCAGCCAAATGACAGGGGGCACAGATACGCAGTATTTT
TRBJ1-5,NA,TRBV9,NA,CASSADVGGSQPQHF,TGTGCCAGCAGCGCAGACGTGGGAGGGTCTCAGCCCCAGCATTTT
TRBJ2-5,NA,TRBV5-6,few,CASSLKGNPQETQYF,TGTGCCAGCAGCTTAAAGGGGAACCCGCAAGAGACCCAGTACTTC
TRBJ2-1,NA,TRBV5-1,many,CASSLAGHNEQFF,TGCGCCAGCAGCTTAGCAGGACACAATGAGCAGTTCTTC
TRBJ1-1,NA,TRBV12-3/TRBV12-4,few,CASSGDWGNTEAFF,TGTGCCAGCAGTGGAGATTGGGGCAACACTGAAGCTTTCTTT
TRBJ2-7,NA,TRBV6-5,NA,CASSSKRDARRYF,TGTGCCAGCAGTTCAAAACGGGACGCAAGACGGTACTTC
TRBJ2-5,TRBD2,TRBV12-3/TRBV12-4,NA,CASTQSLAEQETQYF,TGTGCCAGCACCCAAAGCCTAGCGGAGCAAGAGACCCAGTACTTC
TRBJ2-3,TRBD2,TRBV27,few,CASSVVAGAADTQYF,TGTGCCAGCAGTGTGGTAGCGGGGGCCGCAGATACGCAGTATTTT
TRBJ2-2,NA,TRBV29-1,few,CSVEHRFNTGELFF,TGCAGCGTTGAACATAGATTTAACACCGGGGAGCTGTTTTTT
TRBJ1-1,NA,TRBV4-1,NA,CASSRIMNTEAFF,TGCGCCAGCTCTCGAATCATGAACACTGAAGCTTTCTTT
TRBJ2-1,TRBD2,TRBV29-1,NA,CSVVSAGGYEQFF,TGCAGCGTTGTGAGTGCGGGGGGCTATGAGCAGTTCTTC
TRBJ2-3,NA,TRBV6-5,NA,CASSYVDTQYF,TGTGCCAGCAGTTACGTGGATACGCAGTATTTT
TRBJ2-5,NA,TRBV24-1,many,CATSEGATAQETQYF,TGTGCCACCAGTGAGGGGGCGACAGCACAAGAGACCCAGTACTTC
TRBJ2-5,TRBD2,TRBV29-1,NA,CSVEDRTSGKSPQYF,TGCAGCGTTGAAGATAGGACTAGCGGTAAAAGTCCCCAGTACTTC
TRBJ1-2,TRBD1,TRBV20-1,NA,CSAPTGKNYGYTF,TGCAGTGCTCCGACAGGGAAAAACTATGGCTACACCTTC
TRBJ1-6,NA,TRBV10-3,few,CAISDFWAEQFLPLHF,TGTGCCATCAGTGACTTTTGGGCCGAACAATTCTTACCCCTCCACTTT
TRBJ1-1,TRBD1,TRBV10-3,NA,CAISEEPTGVNTEAFF,TGTGCCATCAGTGAAGAGCCGACAGGGGTGAACACTGAAGCTTTCTTT
TRBJ2-5,TRBD2,TRBV12-3/TRBV12-4,many,CASSKRGGHETQYF,TGTGCCAGCAGTAAGCGGGGGGGCCATGAGACCCAGTACTTC
TRBJ2-5,TRBD1,TRBV5-5,few,CASSSTGWETQYF,TGTGCCAGCAGCTCGACAGGGTGGGAGACCCAGTACTTC
TRBJ1-2,NA,TRBV12-3/TRBV12-4,few,CASSPGAYGYTF,TGTGCCAGCAGCCCCGGGGCCTATGGCTACACCTTC
TRBJ2-5,NA,TRBV12-5,NA,CASGPSAETQYF,TGTGCTAGTGGCCCCTCCGCGGAGACCCAGTACTTC
TRBJ1-4,TRBD1,TRBV29-1,many,CSVGQGAGGRAKLFF,TGCAGCGTTGGGCAGGGGGCAGGTGGAAGGGCAAAACTGTTTTTT
TRBJ2-7,NA,TRBV5-1,few,CASSPPPGERIFYEQYF,TGCGCCAGCAGCCCACCCCCCGGGGAGAGGATTTTTTACGAGCAGTACTTC
TRBJ2-1,NA,TRBV6-6,few,CASSSLTANEQFF,TGTGCCAGCAGCTCCCTTACCGCCAATGAGCAGTTCTTC
TRBJ1-5,NA,TRBV7-9,many,CASSRTDSNQPQHF,TGTGCCAGCAGCCGGACAGATAGCAATCAGCCCCAGCATTTT
TRBJ1-6,NA,TRBV20-1,many,CSARDMDGGLNSPLHF,TGCAGTGCTAGAGATATGGACGGGGGTCTGAATTCACCCCTCCACTTT
TRBJ2-1,TRBD1,TRBV19,few,CASSIKGAAGNEQFF,TGTGCCAGTAGTATAAAGGGGGCAGCTGGAAATGAGCAGTTCTTC